This is a list of T cell receptor beta chains from one sample in a study of blood T cell repertoires in COVID-19. Assay: immunoSEQ multiplex PCR; the TCRdb copy retains only in-frame clones and omits some. The sample records 350,000 to 500,000 clones, approximately 90% being singletons. Sample: PBMCs or T cells enriched from blood (not recorded which). These receptors all come from a woman between 18 and 29 years old who had been exposed to COVID-19. Each CDR3 is given with its conserved first and last residue. A D gene is named only where the DNA matches it firmly. The listing skips clone size in some rows; elsewhere it reads once, few, many or a size class.

>14|TRBV27|TRBJ1-1|-|-
CASSLVQSNTEAFF
TGTGCCAGCAGTTTAGTACAGTCGAACACTGAAGCTTTCTTT
>17|TRBV7-2|TRBJ2-1|TRBD1|-
CASSVASPTGGKGEQFF
TGTGCCAGCAGCGTAGCCTCCCCGACAGGGGGGAAGGGTGAGCAGTTCTTC
>13|TRBV20-1|TRBJ1-5|-|-
CSASRDYNQPQHF
TGCAGTGCTAGTAGGGACTACAATCAGCCCCAGCATTTT
>14|TRBV7-2|TRBJ1-3|TRBD1|-
CASSLADRGYTIYF
TGTGCCAGCAGCTTAGCTGACAGGGGATACACCATATATTTT
>13|TRBV5-1|TRBJ1-1|-|few
CASSERVNTEAFF
TGCGCCAGCAGCGAACGGGTGAACACTGAAGCTTTCTTT
>16|TRBV29-1|TRBJ2-1|TRBD2|few
CSVGGLAGVLRNEQFF
TGCAGCGTTGGAGGGCTAGCGGGAGTCTTAAGGAATGAGCAGTTCTTC
>15|TRBV4-3|TRBJ1-4|TRBD1|many
CASSQDRGRGEKLFF
TGCGCCAGCAGCCAAGACAGGGGGCGGGGTGAAAAACTGTTTTTT
>15|TRBV28|TRBJ1-1|-|-
CASSLPSGGYTEAFF
TGTGCCAGCAGTTTACCTAGCGGGGGGTACACTGAAGCTTTCTTT
>15|TRBV25-1|TRBJ1-1|-|-
CASLDSGAKNTEAFF
TGTGCCAGCTTGGACAGTGGGGCTAAGAACACTGAAGCTTTCTTT
>13|TRBV12-3/TRBV12-4|TRBJ2-7|-|-
CASSPQSPYEQYF
TGTGCCAGCAGTCCACAGTCCCCCTACGAGCAGTACTTC
>14|TRBV5-1|TRBJ2-2|-|-
CASSQGLNTGELFF
TGCGCCAGCAGCCAGGGACTGAACACCGGGGAGCTGTTTTTT
>16|TRBV7-6|TRBJ1-5|TRBD1|few
CASSLVPTGSNQPQHF
TGTGCCAGCAGCTTAGTTCCGACAGGGTCAAATCAGCCCCAGCATTTT
>12|TRBV12-3/TRBV12-4|TRBJ2-7|-|-
CASSFTGVEQYF
TGTGCCAGCAGTTTTACGGGGGTCGAGCAGTACTTC
>10|TRBV20-1|TRBJ2-5|-|-
CSASGETQYF
TGCAGTGCTAGCGGGGAGACCCAGTACTTC
>17|TRBV6-2/TRBV6-3|TRBJ2-7|-|-
CASSSYHRALNSYEQYF
TGTGCCAGCAGTTCCTATCACAGGGCCCTCAATTCCTACGAGCAGTACTTC
>12|TRBV24-1|TRBJ1-2|-|-
CATSEAGNGYTF
TGTGCCACCAGTGAGGCGGGGAATGGCTACACCTTC
>13|TRBV27|TRBJ2-1|-|-
CASSSDTDNEQFF
TGTGCCAGCAGTTCGGACACCGACAATGAGCAGTTCTTC
>12|TRBV25-1|TRBJ1-1|-|-
CASGDLAGQAFF
TGTGCCAGCGGGGACTTAGCAGGGCAAGCTTTCTTT
>13|TRBV6-5|TRBJ1-2|-|few
CATSGQGHYGYTF
TGTGCCACCTCCGGGCAGGGCCACTATGGCTACACCTTC
>14|TRBV11-1|TRBJ2-5|-|-
CASSEPETEKTQYF
TGTGCCAGCAGTGAACCCGAAACGGAGAAGACCCAGTACTTC
>11|TRBV5-6|TRBJ1-1|-|-
CASSLGGEAFF
TGTGCCAGCAGCTTGGGAGGTGAAGCTTTCTTT
>12|TRBV14|TRBJ1-2|TRBD1|-
CASSQGTGGYTF
TGTGCCAGCAGCCAAGGGACAGGAGGCTACACCTTC
>15|TRBV19|TRBJ1-6|-|once
CASRKTGLINSPLHF
TGTGCCAGTAGGAAAACAGGGCTGATAAATTCACCCCTCCACTTT
>14|TRBV7-9|TRBJ1-1|-|-
CASDMADRNTEAFF
TGTGCCAGCGACATGGCGGACAGGAACACTGAAGCTTTCTTT
>11|TRBV6-5|TRBJ2-1|-|-
CASSSSNEQFF
TGTGCCAGCAGTTCTAGCAATGAGCAGTTCTTC
>15|TRBV28|TRBJ1-2|TRBD1|once
CASSLSDRDYYGYTF
TGTGCCAGCAGTTTATCGGACAGGGATTACTATGGCTACACCTTC
>14|TRBV7-9|TRBJ2-5|-|-
CATSDRVRQETQYF
TGTGCCACCTCGGACAGAGTGCGGCAAGAGACCCAGTACTTC
>17|TRBV7-6|TRBJ2-2|-|-
CASTRGGGGLLTGELFF
TGTGCCAGCACCCGAGGAGGGGGAGGGCTCTTGACCGGGGAGCTGTTTTTT
>17|TRBV5-1|TRBJ2-1|-|-
CASSLEDVQISYNEQFF
TGCGCCAGCAGCTTGGAGGATGTACAGATCTCCTACAATGAGCAGTTCTTC
>16|TRBV7-9|TRBJ1-2|TRBD1|-
CASSQFGSDRGTGYTF
TGTGCCAGCAGCCAATTTGGGTCGGACAGGGGAACGGGCTACACCTTC
>15|TRBV7-8|TRBJ2-7|TRBD2|-
CASSLGLAALYEQYF
TGTGCCAGCAGCTTAGGACTAGCGGCACTCTACGAGCAGTACTTC
>14|TRBV10-1|TRBJ2-6|-|-
CASRIFSGANVLTF
TGCGCCAGCAGAATATTCTCTGGGGCCAACGTCCTGACTTTC
>14|TRBV28|TRBJ1-3|-|-
CASSLEGVSNTIYF
TGTGCCAGCAGTTTAGAGGGGGTGTCAAACACCATATATTTT
>14|TRBV4-1|TRBJ1-4|TRBD1|-
CASSPGTAGEKLFF
TGCGCCAGCAGCCCCGGGACAGCAGGTGAAAAACTGTTTTTT
>14|TRBV25-1|TRBJ1-5|TRBD1|-
CASSQGTVSQPQHF
TGTGCCAGCAGCCAAGGGACAGTCAGTCAGCCCCAGCATTTT
>16|TRBV28|TRBJ2-2|TRBD2|-
CASSTIKREDTGELFF
TGTGCCAGCAGTACGATAAAGCGGGAGGACACCGGGGAGCTGTTTTTT
>15|TRBV28|TRBJ1-6|TRBD1|-
CASSTRQGNNSPLHF
TGTGCCAGCAGTACGCGACAGGGGAACAATTCACCCCTCCACTTT
>12|TRBV10-1|TRBJ2-5|-|-
CASSNGLETQYF
TGCGCCAGCAGTAACGGACTAGAGACCCAGTACTTC
>17|TRBV7-9|TRBJ2-1|TRBD2|-
CASSHPLAGGGYNEQFF
TGTGCCAGCAGTCATCCGTTGGCAGGCGGGGGCTACAATGAGCAGTTCTTC
>14|TRBV3-1/TRBV3-2|TRBJ1-2|-|-
CASSQIGGYYGYTF
TGTGCCAGCAGCCAAATCGGGGGGTACTATGGCTACACCTTC
>12|TRBV12-3/TRBV12-4|TRBJ1-1|-|once
CASSFSSTEAFF
TGTGCCAGCAGTTTTTCTTCTACTGAAGCTTTCTTT
>15|TRBV18|TRBJ2-7|TRBD1|once
CASSPPSGQGGEQYF
TGTGCCAGCTCACCACCGTCAGGACAGGGGGGCGAGCAGTACTTC
>13|TRBV28|TRBJ1-2|TRBD1|-
CASSLTGIYGYTF
TGTGCCAGCAGCCTGACAGGGATCTATGGCTACACCTTC
>14|TRBV6-5|TRBJ2-3|TRBD1|-
CASRKGQGTDTQYF
TGTGCCAGCAGGAAGGGACAGGGGACAGATACGCAGTATTTT
>17|TRBV19|TRBJ1-5|TRBD1|-
CASSMQDRDYSNQPQHF
TGTGCCAGTAGTATGCAGGACAGGGATTATAGCAATCAGCCCCAGCATTTT
>14|TRBV4-1|TRBJ2-2|TRBD2|few
CASRGLAGAGELFF
TGCGCCAGCAGGGGACTAGCGGGAGCCGGGGAGCTGTTTTTT
>14|TRBV7-9|TRBJ1-4|TRBD1|-
CASTRQGDSEKLFF
TGTGCCAGCACGCGACAGGGTGACAGTGAAAAACTGTTTTTT
>16|TRBV5-4|TRBJ2-2|TRBD2|-
CASSPLVSGGPGELFF
TGTGCCAGCAGCCCTCTGGTTAGCGGGGGCCCCGGGGAGCTGTTTTTT
>16|TRBV7-9|TRBJ1-6|-|once
CASSLGSTVRNSPLHF
TGTGCCAGCAGCTTGGGGTCGACAGTACGCAATTCACCCCTCCACTTT
>15|TRBV27|TRBJ2-5|TRBD2|-
CASSLGTSGRETQYF
TGTGCCAGCAGTTTGGGGACTAGCGGGAGAGAGACCCAGTACTTC
>13|TRBV6-1|TRBJ1-2|-|-
CASTYRANYGYTF
TGTGCCAGCACCTACAGGGCCAACTATGGCTACACCTTC